The text below deals with one TCR beta chain. Its antigen remains unidentified. Per the germline V gene, CDR1 is GTSNPN and CDR2 is SVGIG (reference sequence). V was pared by 2 bases and J by 1 base, with 7 bases between. This CDR3 region has 13 residues. The PCR had 60 Vbeta and 13 Jbeta primers. Libraries were prepared by immunoSEQ multiplex PCR; TCRdb keeps only in-frame clonotypes and omits some of them. The table lists 20,000 to 25,000 clones, roughly 80% of them singletons. The source of the sample is a study of cytomegalovirus exposure and HLA in healthy donors. The overall study: Unique TCR beta sequences numbering 120 million or so came from 190 million or so T cells in an earlier analysis. Early release data held approximately 81 million unique TCRs from HLA-typed donors. Findings and limits, study-wide: Researchers reported in a later analysis that common viral pathogens appeared linked to several top clusters. Earlier results showed most TCR beta V segments being productive about 87% or about 30% of the time.

The chain couples TRBV30 to TRBJ2-3; maybe TRBD1 (5 bases). The sample consisted of PBMCs. This TCR came from a man in his fifties or sixties in good health and CMV-seronegative. CDR3 DNA sequence: TGTGCCTGGAGTCTAGGGGGCACAGATACGCAGTATTTT. As protein: CAWSLGGTDTQYF.